This T cell receptor (beta chain) derives from a study of CD8 T cells in Susac syndrome. TCR beta was sequenced from blood CD8+ and CD4+ T cells. The RNA input was roughly 0.5 to 1 ug, and it was reverse transcribed with random hexamers. TCRdb itself ran the immunoSEQ multiplex PCR reads through MiXCR, one entry per CDR3 protein. The sample lists about 120,000 distinct CDR3 sequences; just under 95% were seen once. Per germline, CDR1 MRHNA and CDR2 SNTAGT. The CDR3 runs 15 residues. The junction had 2 bases not matched to a gene; V was cut back by 0 bases and J by 6 bases. The specimen sequenced was CD8+ T cells from PBMCs. The chain combines TRBV6-4 with TRBJ2-1, with TRBD1 matching over 10 bases. The receptor was derived from a human donor with Susac syndrome. CDR3 protein: CASSDSDRGINEQFF. CDR3 sequence (DNA): TGTGCCAGCAGTGACTCGGACAGGGGGATCAATGAGCAGTTCTTC.